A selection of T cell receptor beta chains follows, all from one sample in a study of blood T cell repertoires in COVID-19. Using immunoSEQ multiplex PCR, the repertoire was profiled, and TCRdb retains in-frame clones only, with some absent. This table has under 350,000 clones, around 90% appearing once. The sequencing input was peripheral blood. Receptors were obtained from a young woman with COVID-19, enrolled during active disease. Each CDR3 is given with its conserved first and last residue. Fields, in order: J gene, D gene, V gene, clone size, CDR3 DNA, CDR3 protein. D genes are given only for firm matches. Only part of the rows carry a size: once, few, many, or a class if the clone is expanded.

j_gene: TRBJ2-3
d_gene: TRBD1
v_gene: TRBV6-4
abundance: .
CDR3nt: TGTGCCAGCAGTGCGGGACAGGGCGGAAGCACAGATACGCAGTATTTT
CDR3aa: CASSAGQGGSTDTQYF

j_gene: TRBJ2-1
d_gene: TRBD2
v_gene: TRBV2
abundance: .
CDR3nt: TGTGCCAGCAGACGACGGGAGGGCCGAAACAATGAGCAGTTCTTC
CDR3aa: CASRRREGRNNEQFF

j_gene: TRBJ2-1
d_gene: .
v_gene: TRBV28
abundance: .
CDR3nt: TGTGCCAGCAGCATGCTACTAGCCGGATCAAATGAGCAGTTCTTC
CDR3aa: CASSMLLAGSNEQFF

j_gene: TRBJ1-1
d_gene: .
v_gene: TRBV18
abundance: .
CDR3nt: TGTGCCAGCTCACCCGGACAGAACACTGAAGCTTTCTTT
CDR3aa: CASSPGQNTEAFF

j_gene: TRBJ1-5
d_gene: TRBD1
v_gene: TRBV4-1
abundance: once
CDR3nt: TGCGCCAGCAGTCTCCCCGGGACAGGGGGCGCGGGTCAGCCCCAGCATTTT
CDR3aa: CASSLPGTGGAGQPQHF

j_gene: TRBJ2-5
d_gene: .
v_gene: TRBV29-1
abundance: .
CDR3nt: TGCAGCGTTGGTCAGGCCTCTGGGGCTAGGACCCAGTACTTC
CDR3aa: CSVGQASGARTQYF

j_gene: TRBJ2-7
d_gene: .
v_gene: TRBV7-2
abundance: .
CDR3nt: TGTGCCAGCAGCCTGCCGACTAGAACCCTCTCCACCTACGAGCAGTACTTC
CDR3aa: CASSLPTRTLSTYEQYF

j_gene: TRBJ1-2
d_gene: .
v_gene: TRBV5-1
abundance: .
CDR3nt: TGCGCCAGCAGTAGGGACACCCGAGCAGATGGCTACACCTTC
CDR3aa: CASSRDTRADGYTF

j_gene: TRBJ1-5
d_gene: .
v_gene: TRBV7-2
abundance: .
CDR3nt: TGTGCCAGCAGCTTTACAGCCTTGGGCGTCCAAAGCAATCAGCCCCAGCATTTT
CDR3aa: CASSFTALGVQSNQPQHF

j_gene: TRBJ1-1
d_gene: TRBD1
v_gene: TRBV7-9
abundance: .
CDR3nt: TGTGCCAGCAGCTTCTCACCGGGACAGGGGGAGGAGAACACTGAAGCTTTCTTT
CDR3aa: CASSFSPGQGEENTEAFF

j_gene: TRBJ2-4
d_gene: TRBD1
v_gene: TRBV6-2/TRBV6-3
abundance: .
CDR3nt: TGTGCCAGCAGTTACGGGACAGGGAAGTACTTC
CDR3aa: CASSYGTGKYF

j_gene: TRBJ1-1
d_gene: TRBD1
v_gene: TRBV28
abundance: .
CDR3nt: TGTGCCAGCAGTCACCGGGACAGAGATGAAGCTTTCTTT
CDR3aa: CASSHRDRDEAFF

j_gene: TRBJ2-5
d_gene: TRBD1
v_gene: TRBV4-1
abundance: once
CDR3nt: TGCGCCAGCAGCCATGGGACAGACTTACAAGAGACCCAGTACTTC
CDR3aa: CASSHGTDLQETQYF

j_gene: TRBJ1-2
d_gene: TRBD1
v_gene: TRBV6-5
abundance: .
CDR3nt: TGTGCCAGCAGCGACCCCGGGACAGGGCCCTACACCTTC
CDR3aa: CASSDPGTGPYTF

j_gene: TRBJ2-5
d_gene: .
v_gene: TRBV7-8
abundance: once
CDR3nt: TGTGCCAGCAGCAAGGGGACTGGAGAGACCCAGTACTTC
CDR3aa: CASSKGTGETQYF

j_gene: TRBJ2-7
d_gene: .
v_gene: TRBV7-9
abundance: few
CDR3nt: TGTGCCAGCAGCTTAGCGCGGGCGAGCGGAGGGACGTACGAGCAGTACTTC
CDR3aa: CASSLARASGGTYEQYF

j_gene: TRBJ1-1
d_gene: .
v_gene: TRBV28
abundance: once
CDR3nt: TGTGCCAGTTTATATAACACTGAAGCTTTCTTT
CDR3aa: CASLYNTEAFF

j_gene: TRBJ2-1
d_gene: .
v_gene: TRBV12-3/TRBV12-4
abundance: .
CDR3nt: TGTGCCAGCAGTTTGTGGCAAAACAATGAGCAGTTCTTC
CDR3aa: CASSLWQNNEQFF

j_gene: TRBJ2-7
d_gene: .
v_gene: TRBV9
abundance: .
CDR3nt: TGTGCCAGCAGCGTAGCAGGGGGGTATAGCTACGAGCAGTACTTC
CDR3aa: CASSVAGGYSYEQYF

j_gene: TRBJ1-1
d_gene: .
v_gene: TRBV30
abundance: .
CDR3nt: TGTGCCTGTGACAGCCTGAACACTGAAGCTTTCTTT
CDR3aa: CACDSLNTEAFF

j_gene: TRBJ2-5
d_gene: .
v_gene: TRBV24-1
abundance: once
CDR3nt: TGTGCCACCAGTGCTCCTAGCGCAAAAGAGACCCAGTACTTC
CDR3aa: CATSAPSAKETQYF

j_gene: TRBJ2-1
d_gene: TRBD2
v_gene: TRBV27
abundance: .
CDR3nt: TGTGCCAGCAGTCGGACGGGAGGGCCGACCCCGTACAATGAGCAGTTCTTC
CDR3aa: CASSRTGGPTPYNEQFF

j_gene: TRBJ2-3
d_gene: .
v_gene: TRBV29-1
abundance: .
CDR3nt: TGCAGCGTTGTTCCAGCGAGTTTTACAGATACGCAGTATTTT
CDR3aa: CSVVPASFTDTQYF

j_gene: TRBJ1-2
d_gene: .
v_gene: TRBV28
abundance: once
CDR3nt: TGTGCCAGCAGTCGTGGATTGGAGGGCTACACCTTC
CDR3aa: CASSRGLEGYTF

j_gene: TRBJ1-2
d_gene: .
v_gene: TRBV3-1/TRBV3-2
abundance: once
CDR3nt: TGTGCCAGCAGCCAAGAAGTGAGGCGTGGCTACACCTTC
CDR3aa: CASSQEVRRGYTF

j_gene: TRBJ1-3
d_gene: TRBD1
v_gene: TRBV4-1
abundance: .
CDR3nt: TGCGCCAGCAGCCAAGATAACGGACAGGGGGTTTTAATAGCCGGAAACACCATATATTTT
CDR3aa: CASSQDNGQGVLIAGNTIYF

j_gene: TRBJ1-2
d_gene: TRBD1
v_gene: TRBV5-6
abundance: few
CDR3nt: TGTGCCAGCAGCTTGGGGACAGGGGGCCACTATGGCTACACCTTC
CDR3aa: CASSLGTGGHYGYTF

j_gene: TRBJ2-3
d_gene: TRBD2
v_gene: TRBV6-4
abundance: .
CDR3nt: TGTGCCAGCAGTGACTGGCGGGGGGGACGGAATACGCAGTATTTT
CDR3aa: CASSDWRGGRNTQYF

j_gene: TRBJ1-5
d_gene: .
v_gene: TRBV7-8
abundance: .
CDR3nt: TGTGCCAGCAGCTTAGGACTGAGCAATCAGCCCCAGCATTTT
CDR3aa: CASSLGLSNQPQHF

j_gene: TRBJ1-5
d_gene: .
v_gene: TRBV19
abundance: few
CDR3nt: TGTGCCAGTAGTATAGATGGAGGGGACCCAGCGAATCAGCCCCAGCATTTT
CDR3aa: CASSIDGGDPANQPQHF

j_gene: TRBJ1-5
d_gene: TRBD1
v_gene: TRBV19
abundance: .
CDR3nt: TGTGCCAGTAGTATAGATCTGAGACAGGGGCAGCCCCAGCATTTT
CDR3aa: CASSIDLRQGQPQHF

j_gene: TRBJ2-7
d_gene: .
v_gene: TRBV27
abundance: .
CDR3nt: TGTGCCAGCAGCCCAGGGGACCCCTACGAGCAGTACTTC
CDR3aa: CASSPGDPYEQYF

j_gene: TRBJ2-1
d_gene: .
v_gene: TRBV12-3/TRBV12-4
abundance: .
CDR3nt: TGTGCCAGCAGTTTACAGGGGATCAATGAGCAGTTCTTC
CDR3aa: CASSLQGINEQFF

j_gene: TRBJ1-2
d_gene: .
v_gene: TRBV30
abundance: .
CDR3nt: TGTGCCTGGAGAAAGCTACCCACGAGAGGCTACACCTTC
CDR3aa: CAWRKLPTRGYTF

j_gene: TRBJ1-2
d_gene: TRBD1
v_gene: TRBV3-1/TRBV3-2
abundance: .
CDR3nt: TGTGCCAGCAGCCAGAGACAGGGTGACTATGGCTACACCTTC
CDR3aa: CASSQRQGDYGYTF

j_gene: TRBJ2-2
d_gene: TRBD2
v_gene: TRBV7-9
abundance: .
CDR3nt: TGTGCCACCACACTAGCGGGAGGCACCGGGGAGCTGTTTTTT
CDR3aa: CATTLAGGTGELFF

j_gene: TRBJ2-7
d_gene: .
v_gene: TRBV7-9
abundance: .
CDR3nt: TGTGCCAGCAGCTTAGTCAGGGGGGACGAGCAGTACTTC
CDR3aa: CASSLVRGDEQYF

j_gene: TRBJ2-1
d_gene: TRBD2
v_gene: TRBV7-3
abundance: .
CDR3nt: TGTGCCAGCAGCCCGTACCCAACGGGACTAGCGGGAGACAATGAGCAGTTCTTC
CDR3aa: CASSPYPTGLAGDNEQFF

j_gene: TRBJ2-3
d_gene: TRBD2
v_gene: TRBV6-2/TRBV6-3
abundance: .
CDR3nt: TGTGCCAGCAGCCAGGGACTAGCGGGCCCTACAGATACGCAGTATTTT
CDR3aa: CASSQGLAGPTDTQYF

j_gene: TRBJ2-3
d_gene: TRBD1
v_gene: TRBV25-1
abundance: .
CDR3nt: TGTGCCAGCAGCGAACCCCACAGGGGGCCTAATGGAGATACGCAGTATTTT
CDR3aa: CASSEPHRGPNGDTQYF

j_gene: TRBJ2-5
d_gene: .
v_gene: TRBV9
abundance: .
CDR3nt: TGTGCCAGCAGCGTAGGGCCAGGAGGAGAGACCCAGTACTTC
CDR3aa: CASSVGPGGETQYF

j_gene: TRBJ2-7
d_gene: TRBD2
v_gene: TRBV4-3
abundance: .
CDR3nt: TGCGCCAGCAGCCAAGGACGGGAGGGAATCTACGAGCAGTACTTC
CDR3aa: CASSQGREGIYEQYF

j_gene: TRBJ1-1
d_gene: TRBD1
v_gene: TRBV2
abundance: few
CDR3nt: TGTGCCAGCAGTTTGAACAGGGGGCCCTTTTTAAGGACTGAAGCTTTCTTT
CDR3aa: CASSLNRGPFLRTEAFF

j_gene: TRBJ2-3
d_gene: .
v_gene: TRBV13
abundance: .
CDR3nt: TGTGCCAGCAGCTTACTGGCCCCCGCTCTCCCAGATACGCAGTATTTT
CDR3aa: CASSLLAPALPDTQYF

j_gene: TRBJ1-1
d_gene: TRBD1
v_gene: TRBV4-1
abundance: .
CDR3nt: TGCGCCAGCAGCCTCGGGACAGGGTATGGCACTGAAGCTTTCTTT
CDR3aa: CASSLGTGYGTEAFF

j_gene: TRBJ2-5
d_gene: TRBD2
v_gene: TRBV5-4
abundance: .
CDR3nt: TGTGCCAGCAGTGCGGGGGGGGGAGAGACCCAGTACTTC
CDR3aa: CASSAGGGETQYF

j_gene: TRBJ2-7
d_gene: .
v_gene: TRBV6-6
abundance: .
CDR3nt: TGTGCCAGCAGTTTGATAGCCGACTACGAGCAGTACTTC
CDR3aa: CASSLIADYEQYF

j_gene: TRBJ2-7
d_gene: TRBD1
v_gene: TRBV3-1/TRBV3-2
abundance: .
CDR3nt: TGTGCCAGCAGCCAATCCGACAGGGTCTACGAGCAGTACTTC
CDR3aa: CASSQSDRVYEQYF

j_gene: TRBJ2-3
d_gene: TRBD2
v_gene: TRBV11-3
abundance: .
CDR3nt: TGTGCCAGCAGCTTACGAGCGGGAGAGGCAGATACGCAGTATTTT
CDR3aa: CASSLRAGEADTQYF

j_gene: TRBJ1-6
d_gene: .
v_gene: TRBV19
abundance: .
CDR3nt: TGTGCCAGTAGTAGACGGACAGCCGACAATTCACCCCTCCACTTT
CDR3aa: CASSRRTADNSPLHF

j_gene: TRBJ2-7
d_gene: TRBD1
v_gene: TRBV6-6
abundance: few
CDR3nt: TGTGCCGTCCGACAGGGATTGGCCTCCTACGAGCAGTACTTC
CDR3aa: CAVRQGLASYEQYF

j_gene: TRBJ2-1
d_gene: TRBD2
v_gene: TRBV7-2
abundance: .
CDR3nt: TGTGCCAGCAGCCCCGGACTAGCGAATTACAATGAGCAGTTCTTC
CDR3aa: CASSPGLANYNEQFF

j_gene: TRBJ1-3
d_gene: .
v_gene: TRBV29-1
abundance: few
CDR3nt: TGCAGCGTTAGGGGTTCGGGAAACACCATATATTTT
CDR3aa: CSVRGSGNTIYF

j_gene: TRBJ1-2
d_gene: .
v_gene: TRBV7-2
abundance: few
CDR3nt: TGTGCCAGCAGCTTAGGCACTTACTATGGCTACACCTTC
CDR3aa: CASSLGTYYGYTF

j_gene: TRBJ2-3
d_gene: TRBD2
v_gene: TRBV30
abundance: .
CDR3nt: TGTGCCTGCCAGACTAGCGGTAGCACAGATACGCAGTATTTT
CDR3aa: CACQTSGSTDTQYF

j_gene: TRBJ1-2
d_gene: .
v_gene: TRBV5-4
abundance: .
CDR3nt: TGTGCCAGCAGCCCGAGTAGGGTTAGCGCTAACTATGGCTACACCTTC
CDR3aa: CASSPSRVSANYGYTF

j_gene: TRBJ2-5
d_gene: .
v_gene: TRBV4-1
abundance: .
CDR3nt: TGCGCCAGCAGCCAAGACAATAAACCGACACCCCGGCGAGAGACCCAGTACTTC
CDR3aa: CASSQDNKPTPRRETQYF

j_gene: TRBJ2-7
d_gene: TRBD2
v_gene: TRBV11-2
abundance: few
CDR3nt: TGTGCCAGCAGCTTAGGGCTAGCGGGAAAAGAGCAGTACTTC
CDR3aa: CASSLGLAGKEQYF

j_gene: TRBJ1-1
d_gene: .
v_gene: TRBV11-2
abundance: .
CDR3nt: TGTGCCAGCAGCTTAGTCCGGACTGAAGCTTTCTTT
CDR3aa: CASSLVRTEAFF

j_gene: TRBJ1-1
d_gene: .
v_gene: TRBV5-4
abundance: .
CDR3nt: TGTGCCAGCAGCCTGGACAGAGGGGGTGAAGCTTTCTTT
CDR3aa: CASSLDRGGEAFF